The subject of this entry is one T cell receptor (beta chain). Its recognized antigen is unknown. No quality values exist for individual bases; no much larger clone is one base distant. The CDR3 starts with the cysteine, ends with the phenylalanine, and has 13 residues. The retained sequence is limited to the CDR3, 39 bases, with the frame set at the first base. CDR1 and CDR2 were assigned from the germline V gene as MNHNS and SASEGT. V was cut back by 9 bases and J by 8 bases, leaving a gap of 16 bases between them. Separate from the roughly 700-subject first cohort, the validation cohort of 120 subjects was the group to which the donors belonged. The sample is drawn from a study of cytomegalovirus exposure and HLA in healthy donors (dated by TCRdb to 2015 to 2018). In terms of the full investigation: The roughly 670 repertoires of the first cohort and the roughly 110 validation repertoires were produced on the same platform, according to a later analysis. The study aimed to test whether cataloging public T cell receptors could reveal signatures of past pathogen exposure. A separate validation cohort of roughly 130 different subjects was used in addition to the roughly 700-subject first cohort. To predict cytomegalovirus infection status, the study combined high-throughput TCR immunosequencing, statistical association of individual TCRs with disease status, and machine learning. Paper-wide results and their limitations: While some public TCRs were present in many individuals, most TCR sequences turned up only very rarely across donors. Of the cluster scores, 90% to 95% were above 0 in a later analysis, which found that TCRs clustered in the first cohort also tended to co-occur in the roughly 130 validation repertoires. The validation cohort had no HLA typing available for a later analysis, so co-occurrence within that cohort was assessed over all 120 repertoires. It was suggested by the authors that the approach could potentially be generalized to other disease states and immunological phenotypes. Cytomegalovirus status was reported to be diagnosed by the classifier with high specificity and sensitivity in both the original and validation cohorts. The study listed 164 TCR beta chains as associated with cytomegalovirus. A few of the identified cytomegalovirus-associated TCR beta chains were confirmed in vitro to be specific for cytomegalovirus antigens.

The library was prepared using the immunoSEQ multiplex PCR assay. The paper's processing steps were these. A statistical classification framework was built to diagnose cytomegalovirus status from the catalog of TCR beta chain sequences. Sourced from immuneACCESS, this table was stored by TCRdb with only in-frame sequences that have V and J called. A share of the clones is absent; for the studies checked, an unresolved V gene accounts for under half, and the remainder has no known explanation. V and J calls and clone size follow that table, whereas D and trimming were derived from the DNA. For this sample the table gives about 110,000 clones, of which roughly 88% were detected only once. 3% to 3.5% of the sample goes to the ten largest clones.

The sequenced material came from PBMCs. The clonotype originates from a woman between 18 and 30 years old in good health and CMV-seronegative. The chain employs TRBV6-1 and TRBJ1-4; perhaps TRBD1 is the D gene, with 5 bases matching. The CDR3 here reads CASSTREGEKLFF. In nucleotide form, the sequence is TGTGCCAGTTCGACCCGGGAGGGGGAAAAACTGTTTTTT.